Sequencing of this TCR beta chain was carried out in a study of blood T cell repertoires in COVID-19 (dated by TCRdb to 2020 to 2021). A note on the overall study: Samples from collaborators originated in the United States, Italy and Spain and spanned both the acute and convalescent phases of COVID-19. The material from the prospective study consisted of cDNA or gDNA derived from T cells, B-cell-depleted T cells, or PBMCs. The dataset comprised deeply sampled blood TCRbeta repertoires from subjects exposed to, actively infected with, or recovered from COVID-19. A de-identified subject ID, COVID-19 status, age in years and sex were almost always included in the sample metadata. Where available, HLA class I and class II types were obtained from metadata supplied by the sample provider rather than from assay-based typing. The repertoires were released in a freely available public database intended as a resource for research on the immune response to SARS-CoV-2. Samples were obtained from the ongoing ImmuneRACE study (first 160 participants) and from 1,254 subjects provided by 6 global collaborators. Results the study describes overall, beyond this receptor: The amount of clinical and demographic metadata varied by source and participant and was provided uncurated.

TCRbeta CDR3 regions were amplified from genomic DNA by means of the immunoSEQ Assay, a bias-controlled multiplex PCR. Per the original workflow: Nucleated cell counts per sample were estimated from amplification of reference gene primers within the assay. To quantify the absolute abundance of each unique TCRbeta CDR3 rearrangement, sequence reads were collapsed and filtered. Productive Simpson clonality was computed per sample as the square root of Simpson's diversity index over productive rearrangements. Held by TCRdb, this immuneACCESS table contains in-frame sequences only and omits some clones. Under half of the omission traces to an unresolved V gene where checked; the cause of the rest is unknown. V and J calls and clone size are given by that table; D and trimming were obtained from the DNA. This sample has under 120,000 clones in its table, and approximately 85% of those were observed once. Under 2.5% of the sample belongs to the ten largest clones.

Each collaborating institution followed its own protocols to collect whole blood in K2EDTA tubes. For TCRbeta analysis, collaborators shipped samples as frozen whole blood, isolated PBMCs, or DNA extracted from either of those sample types. About this clone: No cognate antigen has been identified for it. No base-level quality is on record; no much larger clone is a single base apart.

The CDR3 contains 16 residues, cysteine and phenylalanine counted. The only DNA kept is the CDR3, 48 bases in frame from the first base. Trimming costs V 0 bases and J 7 bases, and their ends lie 15 bases apart. The germline V gene specifies MGHRA as CDR1 and YSYEKL as CDR2. The source is a human donor in a cohort sampled during active COVID-19. What was sequenced was peripheral blood. The V gene is TRBV4-1 and the J gene is TRBJ1-4, with TRBD1 tentatively as D gene (6 bases match). The CDR3 protein is CASSQDDFRGSEKLFF. The nucleotide sequence is TGCGCCAGCAGCCAAGATGATTTCAGGGGTAGTGAAAAACTGTTTTTT.